This T cell receptor (beta chain) is from a study of shared clonotypes between healthy human individuals. V lost 1 base and J 4 bases, leaving 8 bases between the germline ends. The CDR3 runs to 13 residues. Looked up from germline, CDR1 is LGHNA and CDR2 is YSLEER. When replicate PCRs were run on sorted subsets, they used approximately 0.2 ug DNA, approximately 27,000 T cell genomes. Method: immunoSEQ multiplex PCR; TCRdb's copy keeps in-frame clones and lacks some. The table shows 2 million to 3 million clones, with more than 85% occurring only once. Sequenced input: naive CD4+ T cells from PBMCs. Documented subset: CD45RA+ positively selected. The source is a man in his late teens or twenties in good health. Some clones in this sample may be carry-over from other donors' samples. J is TRBJ2-7 and V is TRBV4-3; D remains unclear. The chain's CDR3 is CASSQALRYEQYF. DNA for the CDR3: TGCGCCAGCAGCCAAGCCCTTAGGTACGAGCAGTACTTC.